These T cell receptor beta chains were read from a single sample in a study of T cells after yellow fever vaccination. In TCRdb, the 5' RACE reads were re-called with MiXCR into one record per CDR3 protein. The sample has approximately 300,000 distinct CDR3 sequences; over 8% are singletons. The specimen comprised PBMCs, sampled on the day of the first yellow fever vaccination. Receptor source: a man younger than 35 who received the YFV17D yellow fever vaccine. The CDR3 runs from the conserved cysteine through the conserved F or W. A D gene is named only where the DNA matches it firmly. Clone sizes are given selectively: once, few, many, or a class where the clone is expanded.

D gene: .
J gene: TRBJ1-6
clone size: few
V gene: TRBV3-1
CDR3 DNA: TGTGCCAGCAGCCAACATACCAATTCACCCCTCCACTTT
CDR3 protein: CASSQHTNSPLHF

D gene: TRBD1
J gene: TRBJ2-2
clone size: few
V gene: TRBV10-3
CDR3 DNA: TGTGCCATCAGACCGGGACAGGGGGCTTATACCGGGGAGCTGTTTTTT
CDR3 protein: CAIRPGQGAYTGELFF

D gene: TRBD1
J gene: TRBJ2-1
clone size: few
V gene: TRBV19
CDR3 DNA: TGTGCCAGTAAAGGACAGGAGGTCAAAAGCTCCTACAATGAGCAGTTCTTC
CDR3 protein: CASKGQEVKSSYNEQFF

D gene: TRBD2
J gene: TRBJ2-5
clone size: few
V gene: TRBV6-2/TRBV6-3
CDR3 DNA: TGTGCCAGCAGTTTTGGACTAGCGGCGTACATGGAGACCCAGTACTTC
CDR3 protein: CASSFGLAAYMETQYF

D gene: .
J gene: TRBJ2-3
clone size: .
V gene: TRBV20-1
CDR3 DNA: TGCAGTGCGCCGCCCGCTGGCACAGATACGCAGTATTTT
CDR3 protein: CSAPPAGTDTQYF

D gene: .
J gene: TRBJ2-2
clone size: once
V gene: TRBV4-1
CDR3 DNA: TGCGCCAGCAGCCAAGAATTAGGGGGTAGCGTCGGGGAGCTGTTTTTT
CDR3 protein: CASSQELGGSVGELFF

D gene: .
J gene: TRBJ2-1
clone size: .
V gene: TRBV2
CDR3 DNA: TGTGCCAGCAGTCCCGCCCAGGGGCACAATGAGCAGTTCTTC
CDR3 protein: CASSPAQGHNEQFF

D gene: .
J gene: TRBJ2-7
clone size: .
V gene: TRBV10-2
CDR3 DNA: TGCGCCAGCACTAGGCAGGACAAAACCTACGAGCAGTACTTC
CDR3 protein: CASTRQDKTYEQYF

D gene: TRBD1
J gene: TRBJ2-1
clone size: medium-sized
V gene: TRBV6-5
CDR3 DNA: TGTGCCAGCAGCCCCTTTATATATAGGATTTCGGGCAGGGGGTCTAATGAGCAGTTCTTC
CDR3 protein: CASSPFIYRISGRGSNEQFF

D gene: TRBD2
J gene: TRBJ2-3
clone size: many
V gene: TRBV5-6
CDR3 DNA: TGTGCCAGCAGCCGCCGACTAGCGGGGGGCTTAGATACGCAGTATTTT
CDR3 protein: CASSRRLAGGLDTQYF

D gene: .
J gene: TRBJ2-5
clone size: many
V gene: TRBV10-2
CDR3 DNA: TGCGCCAGCATGATGGGCCGAATATCTGGCGAGACCCAGTACTTC
CDR3 protein: CASMMGRISGETQYF

D gene: TRBD1
J gene: TRBJ2-1
clone size: .
V gene: TRBV9
CDR3 DNA: TGTGCCAGCAGCGTAGGCCCCGGACAGGGATGGGAGCAGTTCTTC
CDR3 protein: CASSVGPGQGWEQFF

D gene: .
J gene: TRBJ2-1
clone size: few
V gene: TRBV5-1
CDR3 DNA: TGCGCCAGCAGCACGGAACTGAAGACAGGCCCGCAGTTCTTC
CDR3 protein: CASSTELKTGPQFF

D gene: TRBD1
J gene: TRBJ2-1
clone size: few
V gene: TRBV4-1
CDR3 DNA: TGCGCCAGCAGACCTATTTCCGGGACAGGGAAAGCCAATGAGCAGTTCTTC
CDR3 protein: CASRPISGTGKANEQFF

D gene: TRBD2
J gene: TRBJ2-1
clone size: few
V gene: TRBV12-3/TRBV12-4
CDR3 DNA: TGTGCCAGCAGGCCACTAGCGGGGGGGCCGGGGCAGTTCTTC
CDR3 protein: CASRPLAGGPGQFF

D gene: .
J gene: TRBJ1-2
clone size: .
V gene: TRBV6-5
CDR3 DNA: TGTGCCAGCAGTTACCGACCCCCATTCCTCGGGGGCTACACCTTC
CDR3 protein: CASSYRPPFLGGYTF

D gene: TRBD2
J gene: TRBJ2-2
clone size: many
V gene: TRBV7-6
CDR3 DNA: TGTGCCAGCAGGATGACTAGCGGAGACACCGGGGAGCTGTTTTTT
CDR3 protein: CASRMTSGDTGELFF

D gene: .
J gene: TRBJ1-4
clone size: .
V gene: TRBV11-1
CDR3 DNA: TGTGCCAGCAGCGCCGGTAGAACCGCAACTAATGAAAAACTGTTTTTT
CDR3 protein: CASSAGRTATNEKLFF

D gene: TRBD1
J gene: TRBJ1-1
clone size: many
V gene: TRBV5-6
CDR3 DNA: TGTGCCAGCAGCTTGGGACAGGGGATTGAAGCTTTCTTT
CDR3 protein: CASSLGQGIEAFF

D gene: .
J gene: TRBJ2-2
clone size: .
V gene: TRBV7-3
CDR3 DNA: TGTGCCAGCAGCCCCCAAGGGCCCGGGGAGCTGTTTTTT
CDR3 protein: CASSPQGPGELFF

D gene: .
J gene: TRBJ2-1
clone size: many
V gene: TRBV12-3/TRBV12-4
CDR3 DNA: TGTGCCAGCAGTTTGGTAGGTTACTCCTACAATGAGCAGTTCTTC
CDR3 protein: CASSLVGYSYNEQFF

D gene: TRBD1
J gene: TRBJ1-2
clone size: .
V gene: TRBV4-1
CDR3 DNA: TGCGCCAGCAACAAGAATCAGGACAGGGTCCATGGCTACACCTTC
CDR3 protein: CASNKNQDRVHGYTF

D gene: .
J gene: TRBJ1-6
clone size: few
V gene: TRBV2
CDR3 DNA: TGTGCCAGCAGTGCGGTGGGGATGCTTAATTCACCCCTCCACTTT
CDR3 protein: CASSAVGMLNSPLHF

D gene: .
J gene: TRBJ2-5
clone size: many
V gene: TRBV28
CDR3 DNA: TGTGCCACCTTCGGGGCGGGTGGCAACCAAGAGACCCAGTACTTC
CDR3 protein: CATFGAGGNQETQYF